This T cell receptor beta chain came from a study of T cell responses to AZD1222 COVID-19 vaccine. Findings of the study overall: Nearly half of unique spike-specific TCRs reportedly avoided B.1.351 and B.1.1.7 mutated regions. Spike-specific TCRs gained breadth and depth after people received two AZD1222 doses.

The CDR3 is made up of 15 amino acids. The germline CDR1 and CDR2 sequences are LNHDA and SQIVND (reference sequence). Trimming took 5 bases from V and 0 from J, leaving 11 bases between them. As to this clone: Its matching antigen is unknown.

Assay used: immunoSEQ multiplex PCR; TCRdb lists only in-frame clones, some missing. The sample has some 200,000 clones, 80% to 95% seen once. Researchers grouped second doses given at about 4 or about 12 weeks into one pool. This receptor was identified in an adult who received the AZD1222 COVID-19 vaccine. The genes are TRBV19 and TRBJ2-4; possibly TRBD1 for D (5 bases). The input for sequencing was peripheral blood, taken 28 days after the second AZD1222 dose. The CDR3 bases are TGTGCCAGTAGTTTCCCACAGGTAGCCAAAAACATTCAGTACTTC. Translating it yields CASSFPQVAKNIQYF.